Below are 15 T cell receptor beta chains sequenced from a single sample in a study of T-cell memory formation after mild COVID-19. TCRdb recomputed calls from the 5' RACE reads with MiXCR, one row per CDR3 protein. The sample lists over 150,000 distinct CDR3 sequences, about 22% occurring once. Sample: PBMCs or a T cell subset sorted from them (not recorded which). All receptors derive from an adult woman who had mild COVID-19 (a few samples of this study predate the infection). Cell type and time point are not known.

The V call is TRBV4-1, the J call TRBJ1-1, with TRBD1 matching over 8 bases. V dropped 5 bases and J dropped 10; count of bases not matched to a gene: 3. The CDR3 sequence is 11 residues long. Germline V gives CDR1 MGHRA, CDR2 YSYEKL. As DNA, the CDR3 is TGCGCCAGCAGCTCCGACAGGGGAGCTTTCTTT. Translating it yields CASSSDRGAFF.

The chain is built from TRBV5-1 and TRBJ2-7; TRBD1 might be the D (6 bases). This CDR3 spans 15 amino acids. Per the germline V gene, CDR1 is SGHRS and CDR2 is YFSETQ. V shed 0 bases and J shed 2 bases, with 12 bases lying between them. The CDR3 reads CASSLDLGQPYEQYF. The CDR3 nucleotides are TGCGCCAGCAGCTTGGACCTAGGACAGCCCTACGAGCAGTACTTC.

The V call is TRBV13, the J call TRBJ2-5, with 7 bases fitting TRBD2. V shed 5 bases and J 1 base; nucleotides not matched to a gene: 7. Germline V lookup: CDR1 PRHDT, CDR2 FYEKMQ (reference sequence). The CDR3 loop spans 15 amino acids. CDR3 in DNA: TGTGCCAGCAGCGCGACTAGCCCACTCCAAGAGACCCAGTACTTC. The encoded protein is CASSATSPLQETQYF.

This clonotype has a handful of counts. The chain links TRBV4-1 to TRBJ2-5; possibly TRBD1 or TRBD2 for D (5 bases each). The V end lost 0 bases, the J end lost 1 base, and 12 bases lay between the germline ends. Germline CDR1 and CDR2: MGHRA and YSYEKL. This CDR3 is built from 16 residues. The CDR3 region has the DNA TGCGCCAGCAGCCAAGAAGTCGGGGCCGTCCAAGAGACCCAGTACTTC. Encoded protein: CASSQEVGAVQETQYF.

Here the CDR3 reads CASRWTIGNTGELFF. Here the CDR3 DNA reads TGTGCCAGCAGATGGACTATTGGGAACACCGGGGAGCTGTTTTTT. The chain couples TRBV4-2 to TRBJ2-2, with D tentatively TRBD2 (6 bases). Germline V CDR1 and CDR2: LGHNA, YNFKEQ. The length of the CDR3 is 15 residues. Trimming cost V 6 bases and J 1 base, with 12 bases left between them.

This chain links TRBV7-9 with TRBJ2-1, with 11 bases matching TRBD2. V shed 8 bases and J 7 bases; nucleotides not matched to a gene: 4. The length of the CDR3 is 13 residues. Germline CDR1 is SEHNR and CDR2 is FQNEAQ (reference sequence). CDR3 protein: CASLAGGGNEQFF. The CDR3 coding sequence is TGTGCCAGCCTAGCGGGAGGAGGTAATGAGCAGTTCTTC.

This chain connects TRBV2 to TRBJ2-5; tentative D call: TRBD2 (6 bases). The germline V gene has CDR1 SNHLY and CDR2 FYNNEI. Trimming took 7 bases from V and 4 from J, leaving 10 bases between them. This CDR3 contains 12 residues. This CDR3 reads CASTGGRETQYF. CDR3 nucleotide sequence: TGTGCCAGCACTGGAGGGCGAGAGACCCAGTACTTC.

V is TRBV30 and J is TRBJ2-7, with 7 bases aligning to TRBD1. With 3 bases clipped from V and 0 bases from J, the junction kept 2 bases outside the gene matches. In germline, CDR1 is GTSNPN, CDR2 SVGIG (reference sequence). There are 13 residues in the CDR3. The CDR3 DNA is TGTGCCTGGAGCCGGGACAGCTCCTACGAGCAGTACTTC. Its translation is CAWSRDSSYEQYF.

This chain links TRBV5-8 with TRBJ2-2; TRBD2 aligns across 7 bases. Looked up from germline, CDR1 is SGHTS and CDR2 is YDEGEE. V was pared by 2 bases and J by 5 bases, with 6 bases of the junction left unmatched. This CDR3 is 15 amino acids long. The chain's CDR3 is CASSFPGGGTGELFF. CDR3 bases: TGTGCCAGCAGCTTCCCGGGAGGAGGAACCGGGGAGCTGTTTTTT. The entire variable domain, with the rest obtained from reference TRBV5-8 and TRBJ2-2, is as follows: EAGVTQSPTHLIKTRGQQATLRCSPISGHTSVYWYQQALGLGLQFLLWYDEGEERNRGNFPPRFSGRQFPNYSSELNVNALELEDSALYLCASSFPGGGTGELFFGEGSRLTVL.

The V gene is TRBV7-9, the J gene TRBJ2-7, with D possibly being TRBD1 (5 bases). Trimming left V 3 bases short and J 0 bases short, with 12 bases between. CDR1 SEHNR and CDR2 FQNEAQ come from the germline V gene (reference sequence). This CDR3 comprises 15 residues. For the CDR3, the DNA is TGTGCCAGCAGCTTCTCCAGGGCCAGCTCCTACGAGCAGTACTTC. It is translated as CASSFSRASSYEQYF.

This clonotype has a handful of counts. V gene TRBV28 combines with J gene TRBJ2-2; 14 bases align to TRBD2. The V segment lost 7 bases and the J segment 11 bases; nucleotides outside the gene matches: 12. The CDR3 is 16 residues long. Germline CDR1 MDHEN, CDR2 SYDVKM. CDR3 sequence: CASKKPGLAGVRELFF. The CDR3 nucleotides read TGTGCCAGCAAGAAACCGGGACTAGCGGGAGTTAGAGAGCTGTTTTTT.

This clonotype was seen a few times. The chain is built from TRBV27 and TRBJ2-7; D is uncertain. The V end was cut by 4 bases, the J end by 7 bases, with 14 bases between. Germline lookup yields CDR1 MNHEY and CDR2 SMNVEV (reference sequence). The length of the CDR3 is 13 residues. In DNA form, the CDR3 reads TGTGCCAGCAGTTGGGGTAGTCCGAGGGAGCAGTACTTC. It specifies CASSWGSPREQYF.

There are a few counts of this clonotype. The rearrangement links TRBV27 to TRBJ2-7; D gene unclear. Trimming cost V 5 bases and J 5 bases, with 13 bases left between them. CDR1 is MNHEY, CDR2 SMNVEV, per germline (reference sequence). The CDR3 extends over 13 amino acids. DNA for the CDR3: TGTGCCAGCAGTCTAGGTTGGAGACACGAGCAGTACTTC. It encodes CASSLGWRHEQYF.

This clonotype was observed a few times. This chain joins TRBV24-1 and TRBJ1-5; a possible D gene is TRBD1 (6 bases). Germline V gene lookup returns CDR1 KGHDR and CDR2 SFDVKD. This CDR3 has 16 residues. V was pared by 4 bases and J by 9 bases, with 21 bases between. The chain's CDR3 is CATSDPRQDLPGPQHF. Written as DNA, the CDR3 is TGTGCCACCAGTGACCCCCGACAGGACCTGCCAGGGCCCCAGCATTTT.

The V call is TRBV7-6, the J call TRBJ2-5; 13 bases align to TRBD2. Trimming took 5 bases from V and 5 from J; bases not matched to a gene: 5. Germline V CDR1 and CDR2: SGHVS, FNYEAQ. The CDR3 loop spans 15 amino acids. In DNA, the CDR3 is TGTGCCAGCAGCCGACTAGCGGGGGGAGGTGAGACCCAGTACTTC. This encodes CASSRLAGGGETQYF.